These 9 T cell receptor beta chains were all obtained from the same sample, sequenced in a study of control samples from healthy donors and cancer patients. Clones were sequenced by immunoSEQ multiplex PCR, and TCRdb holds only the in-frame ones, with some missing. The data show under 150,000 clones, nearly 95% seen once. Material for sequencing was blood. All receptors come from a man aged 25-40 years in good health.

This clone has a single count. This chain connects TRBV6-5 to TRBJ2-2, with 9 bases identical to TRBD2. Germline CDR1 and CDR2: MNHEY and SVGAGI. Trimming cost V 3 bases and J 3 bases; bases outside gene matches: 5. This CDR3 contains 16 residues. The CDR3 is CASSYRAGGHTGELFF. For the CDR3, the DNA is TGTGCCAGCAGTTATCGGGCGGGGGGGCACACCGGGGAGCTGTTTTTT.

The chain recombines TRBV28 with TRBJ2-7, with 8 nucleotides matching TRBD1. The CDR3 contains 15 residues. Germline V gene lookup returns CDR1 MDHEN and CDR2 SYDVKM. Trimming took 4 bases from V and 3 from J; bases not matched to a gene: 8. This chain's CDR3 is CASSSPDRANYEQYF. The DNA for the CDR3 is TGTGCCAGCAGTTCCCCGGACAGGGCGAACTACGAGCAGTACTTC.

The rearrangement uses TRBV7-9 and TRBJ2-2, with D perhaps matching TRBD2 (5 bases). Germline V gene data show CDR1 as SEHNR and CDR2 as FQNEAQ (reference sequence). This CDR3 comprises 14 residues. V was pared by 2 bases and J by 4 bases, with 8 bases between. CDR3 loop: CASSLSGVTGELFF. CDR3 coding DNA: TGTGCCAGCAGCTTATCCGGGGTCACCGGGGAGCTGTTTTTT.

This clone was recorded once. This chain connects TRBV10-3 to TRBJ1-2, with D possibly TRBD1 on 5 matching bases. The ends were cut back, 7 bases at V and 6 bases at J, with 9 bases in the middle. The CDR3 sequence is 11 residues long. Germline V gene sequence: CDR1 ENHRY, CDR2 SYGVKD. The CDR3 region has the DNA TGTGCCATCACGAGGGGTGATGGCTACACCTTC. Residues: CAITRGDGYTF.

The V call is TRBV5-6, the J call TRBJ2-7; D gene uncertain. V gave up 0 bases and J gave up 4 bases, with 11 bases separating them. Germline CDR1 reads SGHDT; CDR2 reads YYEEEE. This CDR3 comprises 14 residues. In DNA, the CDR3 is TGTGCCAGCAGCTTGGGACCCGTCGGTTACGAGCAGTACGTC. Amino acid sequence: CASSLGPVGYEQYV.

The CDR3 region has the DNA TGTGCCAGCAGTTACTGGGGCTATGGCTACACCTTC. Translating it yields CASSYWGYGYTF. The V gene is TRBV6-5, the J gene TRBJ1-2; D is uncertain. Germline assignment: CDR1 MNHEY and CDR2 SVGAGI. The CDR3 consists of 12 residues. Trimming removed 1 base at V and 4 bases at J, with 4 bases between.

J is TRBJ2-7 and V is TRBV5-1, with TRBD2 matching over 8 bases. The CDR3 has 15 residues. Trimming took 4 bases from V and 3 from J; bases not matched to a gene: 9. CDR1 SGHRS and CDR2 YFSETQ come from the germline V gene. In DNA form, the CDR3 reads TGCGCCAGCAGCCCCCCGGGGGGGCTTAGCTACGAGCAGTACTTC. This encodes CASSPPGGLSYEQYF.

J is TRBJ2-2 and V is TRBV5-1; possibly TRBD2 for D (7 bases). The CDR3 extends over 17 amino acids. Trimming left V 4 bases short and J 4 bases short, with 20 bases between. The germline V gene has CDR1 SGHRS and CDR2 YFSETQ. CDR3 sequence (DNA): TGCGCCAGCAGCCTACAACTATGGGGAGGGGGCACCGGGGAGCTGTTTTTT. The encoded protein is CASSLQLWGGGTGELFF.

This clone was counted a single time. The gene calls are TRBV4-2 and TRBJ1-6; no clear D gene. V lost 0 bases, J lost 15 bases, and 9 bases lay in between. The CDR3 loop spans 12 amino acids. Germline V gene lookup returns CDR1 LGHNA and CDR2 YNFKEQ. CDR3 sequence: CASSQDESNLHF. The DNA of the CDR3 is TGTGCCAGCAGCCAAGATGAGAGTAACCTCCACTTT.